These T cell receptor beta chains were read from a single sample in a study of T cells in Graves' hyperthyroidism and ophthalmopathy. Using its own MiXCR run on the multiplex PCR reads, TCRdb lists one record per CDR3 protein. The sample records hundreds of thousands of distinct CDR3 sequences, approximately 13% being singletons. Material for sequencing was blood. The receptors here all came from a woman aged 18-35 years with Graves' hyperthyroidism. The CDR3 runs from the conserved cysteine through the conserved F or W. The order of the fields is D gene, V gene, J gene, clone size, CDR3 DNA, CDR3 protein. D genes are given only for firm matches. For some rows the clone size is stated as once, few or many, or as a class when expanded; others skip it.

d_call: TRBD1
v_call: TRBV10-3
j_call: TRBJ1-2
clone_size: many
cdr3_nt: TGTGCCATCAGGCGACAGGGTGACTATGGCTACACCTTC
cdr3_aa: CAIRRQGDYGYTF

d_call: NA
v_call: TRBV5-6
j_call: TRBJ2-5
clone_size: few
cdr3_nt: TGTGCCAGCACCCCGGTCGGGGAGGAAGAGACCCAGTACTTC
cdr3_aa: CASTPVGEEETQYF

d_call: NA
v_call: TRBV18
j_call: TRBJ2-5
clone_size: many
cdr3_nt: TGTGCCAGCTCCTGGGGCCCTCAGGGGCGAGAGACCCAGTACTTC
cdr3_aa: CASSWGPQGRETQYF

d_call: TRBD2
v_call: TRBV28
j_call: TRBJ2-7
clone_size: NA
cdr3_nt: TGTGCCAGCAGTTTATCACTAGCGGGCCGCAACGAGCAGTACTTC
cdr3_aa: CASSLSLAGRNEQYF

d_call: NA
v_call: TRBV4-1
j_call: TRBJ2-5
clone_size: many
cdr3_nt: TGCGCCAGCAGCCAAGCAGGGGGACTAGGCGAGACCCAGTACTTC
cdr3_aa: CASSQAGGLGETQYF

d_call: TRBD1
v_call: TRBV6-1
j_call: TRBJ1-2
clone_size: NA
cdr3_nt: TGTGCCAGCAGTCCCGGGACAGCCGGCTATGGCTACACCTTC
cdr3_aa: CASSPGTAGYGYTF

d_call: TRBD1
v_call: TRBV19
j_call: TRBJ2-5
clone_size: few
cdr3_nt: TGTGCCAGTAGTATCCGGGGACAGCAAGAGACCCAGTACTTC
cdr3_aa: CASSIRGQQETQYF

d_call: NA
v_call: TRBV4-1
j_call: TRBJ1-2
clone_size: NA
cdr3_nt: TGCGCCAGCAGCCAAGATCAAGCAGAACCCTATGGCTACACCTTC
cdr3_aa: CASSQDQAEPYGYTF

d_call: NA
v_call: TRBV5-1
j_call: TRBJ1-1
clone_size: many
cdr3_nt: TGCGCCAGCTCCTCCCCCCTAGCGGGTTTGAACACTGAAGCTTTCTTT
cdr3_aa: CASSSPLAGLNTEAFF

d_call: TRBD2
v_call: TRBV6-2/TRBV6-3
j_call: TRBJ2-5
clone_size: many
cdr3_nt: TGTGCCAGCAGCCCCTGGGCTAGCGGGGGTCTGGAGGGTGAGACCCAGTACTTC
cdr3_aa: CASSPWASGGLEGETQYF

d_call: NA
v_call: TRBV7-6
j_call: TRBJ1-1
clone_size: many
cdr3_nt: TGTGCCAGCAGCTTGTTCACGGAGGGCAGCACTGAAGCTTTCTTT
cdr3_aa: CASSLFTEGSTEAFF

d_call: NA
v_call: TRBV13
j_call: TRBJ1-2
clone_size: many
cdr3_nt: TGTGCCAGCAGCTTAAACGGAGGGGTGAACGGCTACACCTTC
cdr3_aa: CASSLNGGVNGYTF

d_call: TRBD2
v_call: TRBV28
j_call: TRBJ2-1
clone_size: many
cdr3_nt: TGTGCCAGCACGGTGGGGAGACTAGCGGGAGCCGGGGGCAATGAGCAGTTCTTC
cdr3_aa: CASTVGRLAGAGGNEQFF

d_call: TRBD1
v_call: TRBV6-1
j_call: TRBJ2-7
clone_size: many
cdr3_nt: TGTGCCAGCAGTTACCGAACAGGGGGCACCTACGAGCAGTACTTC
cdr3_aa: CASSYRTGGTYEQYF

d_call: TRBD1
v_call: TRBV7-2
j_call: TRBJ2-1
clone_size: many
cdr3_nt: TGTGCCAGCAGCACCGACAGGGATGAGCAGTTCTTC
cdr3_aa: CASSTDRDEQFF

d_call: NA
v_call: TRBV14
j_call: TRBJ1-2
clone_size: NA
cdr3_nt: TGTGCCAGCAGCCAAGCGCAGGGGAGCTATGGCTACACCTTC
cdr3_aa: CASSQAQGSYGYTF

d_call: NA
v_call: TRBV7-2
j_call: TRBJ1-1
clone_size: many
cdr3_nt: TGTGCCAGCAGCTCGCAGGGGTTTAGAACTGAAGCTTTCTTT
cdr3_aa: CASSSQGFRTEAFF

d_call: NA
v_call: TRBV2
j_call: TRBJ1-4
clone_size: NA
cdr3_nt: TGTGCCAGCAGTGACTCGGACGAGGGTCAGGGTTTGGCGGAACTGTTTTTT
cdr3_aa: CASSDSDEGQGLAELFF

d_call: NA
v_call: TRBV12-3/TRBV12-4
j_call: TRBJ2-7
clone_size: many
cdr3_nt: TGTGCCAGCAGTTTAGGACTTAGCTCCTACGAGCAGTACTTC
cdr3_aa: CASSLGLSSYEQYF

d_call: NA
v_call: TRBV7-8
j_call: TRBJ1-5
clone_size: many
cdr3_nt: TGTGCCAGCAGCTCCGGTGGGGTTAATCAGCCCCAGCATTTT
cdr3_aa: CASSSGGVNQPQHF

d_call: TRBD1
v_call: TRBV7-2
j_call: TRBJ2-3
clone_size: NA
cdr3_nt: TGTGCCAGCAGCTCCCAGGGGGCGGGCGATACGCAGTATTTT
cdr3_aa: CASSSQGAGDTQYF

d_call: NA
v_call: TRBV28
j_call: TRBJ1-5
clone_size: many
cdr3_nt: TGTGCCAGCAGTTTCGGTCTGATCAATCAGCCCCAGCATTTT
cdr3_aa: CASSFGLINQPQHF

d_call: TRBD2
v_call: TRBV9
j_call: TRBJ2-1
clone_size: few
cdr3_nt: TGTGCCAGCAGCGTAGCGGGGAGCGGGGGGCCCTACAATGAGCAGTTCTTC
cdr3_aa: CASSVAGSGGPYNEQFF

d_call: NA
v_call: TRBV20-1
j_call: TRBJ1-2
clone_size: few
cdr3_nt: TGCAGTGCCTCAGTGGGAGGGGCGTACTATGGCTACACCTTC
cdr3_aa: CSASVGGAYYGYTF